The clone carrying this T cell receptor beta chain came up once. Its antigen is currently unknown. The data were obtained in a study of T cell responses to AZD1222 COVID-19 vaccine. Whole-study results and caveats: A reported finding is that nearly half of spike-specific TCRs target unmutated variant regions. Vaccine-associated CD4 TCRs ranged over spike, dominating at 160-218 and 743-854.

Data came from immunoSEQ multiplex PCR; TCRdb stores just in-frame clones and leaves some out. The sample shows 80,000 or so clones, about nine tenths of them seen only once. The CDR3 has 16 amino acids. Trimming cost V 5 bases and J 3 bases, with 17 bases left between them. Germline CDR1 and CDR2: LNHDA and SQIVND (reference sequence). The rearrangement joins TRBV19 to TRBJ2-1; perhaps D is TRBD1 or TRBD2 (5 bases each). This receptor was obtained from an adult who received the AZD1222 COVID-19 vaccine. The sequences come from peripheral blood, collected 28 days after the second AZD1222 dose. This CDR3 reads CASSPSGTPYYNEQFF. The CDR3, as DNA: TGTGCCAGTAGTCCCTCGGGGACCCCCTACTACAATGAGCAGTTCTTC. Full variable domain (outside the CDR3, taken from reference TRBV19 and TRBJ2-1): DGGITQSPKYLFRKEGQNVTLSCEQNLNHDAMYWYRQDPGQGLRLIYYSQIVNDFQKGDIAEGYSVSREKKESFPLTVTSAQKNPTAFYLCASSPSGTPYYNEQFFGPGTRLTVL.